A selection of T cell receptor beta chains follows, all from one sample in a study of OX40 agonist ivuxolimab in advanced cancers. Some clones are missing from TCRdb's copy, which holds only in-frame ones; the method was immunoSEQ multiplex PCR. The repertoire holds more than 70,000 clones, with roughly 87% as singletons. The sample consisted of CD4+ or CD8+ T cells sorted from blood, taken in a trial of the OX40 agonist ivuxolimab. The receptors here all came from an adult with an advanced solid tumor such as melanoma, head and neck, liver or kidney cancer. CDR3s include the opening cysteine and the closing phenylalanine or tryptophan. The D gene is left open where the match is weak. A row's size may be missing; if present it is once, few, many or a size class.

j_call d_call clone_size v_call cdr3_nt cdr3_aa
TRBJ1-1 NA NA TRBV28 TGTGCCAGCAGTTTGATCAACGGGGGGAACACTGAAGCTTTCTTT CASSLINGGNTEAFF
TRBJ2-2 NA NA TRBV10-3 TGTGCCATCAGAGATCCAGGGAAAACCGGGGAGCTGTTTTTT CAIRDPGKTGELFF
TRBJ1-2 NA once TRBV6-8 TGTGCCAGCAAGCCCAGGGGTCCCTGGGATGGCTACACCTTC CASKPRGPWDGYTF
TRBJ2-7 NA NA TRBV5-1 TGCGCCAGCAGCTTAAAGGGCCCCCTCTACGAGCAGTACTTC CASSLKGPLYEQYF
TRBJ2-7 NA once TRBV12-5 TGTGCTAGTGCAAACCTCCGGGCACAAGCGAGCGAGCAGTACTTC CASANLRAQASEQYF
TRBJ2-5 TRBD2 NA TRBV27 TGTGCCAGCAGGCAGGGACTAGCGGGGGGGGAGCAGTACTTC CASRQGLAGGEQYF
TRBJ2-7 NA NA TRBV28 TGTGCCAGCAGTCTTAACTACGAGCAGTACTTC CASSLNYEQYF
TRBJ2-1 TRBD2 once TRBV14 TGTGCCAGCAGCCAAGTTCGGACTAGCATTGACAATGAGCAGTTCTTC CASSQVRTSIDNEQFF
TRBJ1-6 NA NA TRBV23-1 TGCGCCAGCAGATCTTGGGAACCCGGGCATAATTCACCCCTCCACTTT CASRSWEPGHNSPLHF
TRBJ1-5 NA NA TRBV11-3 TGTGCCAGCAGCTTAGCTGGGCCTAATCAGCCCCAGCATTTT CASSLAGPNQPQHF
TRBJ1-5 TRBD1 NA TRBV18 TGTGCCAGCTCATCGACAGGGCCGAATCAGCCCCAGCATTTT CASSSTGPNQPQHF
TRBJ2-1 NA NA TRBV11-2 TGTGCCAGCAGCCGCTTAGGCAACTTCTACAATGAGCAGTTCTTC CASSRLGNFYNEQFF
TRBJ2-5 TRBD1 few TRBV5-1 TGCGCCAGCAGCTTGGGGACAGGGGTAGAGACCCAGTACTTC CASSLGTGVETQYF
TRBJ1-2 NA NA TRBV5-6 TGTGCCAGCAGACGGACCGACTATGGCTACACCTTC CASRRTDYGYTF
TRBJ2-3 NA NA TRBV12-5 TGTGCTAGTGGGAAACTACCGACAGATACGCAGTATTTT CASGKLPTDTQYF
TRBJ1-2 TRBD1 NA TRBV6-1 TGTGCCAGCAGTGCGCAGGGGGGTAGGATGGGCTACACCTTC CASSAQGGRMGYTF
TRBJ2-5 NA NA TRBV21-1 TGTGCCAGCAGCAAAAGGGCAGGGGGCATGACAGAGACCCAGTACTTC CASSKRAGGMTETQYF
TRBJ1-1 NA NA TRBV6-5 TGTGCCAGCAGTACCCGACGGGGGGCTTACACTGAAGCTTTCTTT CASSTRRGAYTEAFF
TRBJ2-7 TRBD2 NA TRBV6-5 TGTGCCAGCAGTTCGGGACTAGCGGGACGCCCCTACGAGCAGTACTTC CASSSGLAGRPYEQYF
TRBJ1-1 NA NA TRBV7-9 TGTGCCAGCAGTCAACAAACGGGGACTGAAGCTTTCTTT CASSQQTGTEAFF
TRBJ2-7 TRBD1 NA TRBV30 TGTGCCTGGAGCCGGGGACAGTACGAGCAGTACTTC CAWSRGQYEQYF
TRBJ2-3 NA NA TRBV4-2 TGTGCCAGCAGGGGGACCTACACAGATACGCAGTATTTT CASRGTYTDTQYF
TRBJ2-1 NA NA TRBV14 TGTGCCAGCAGCCTCCGTTTAGGCCGCAATGAGCAGTTCTTC CASSLRLGRNEQFF
TRBJ1-6 NA few TRBV7-9 TGTGCCAGCAGCTTAGAGTCGAATTCACCCCTCCACTTT CASSLESNSPLHF
TRBJ1-3 NA NA TRBV13 TGTGCCAGCAGCCCAACGCAGGGGGGAAACACCATATATTTT CASSPTQGGNTIYF
TRBJ2-7 NA NA TRBV15 TGTGCCACCAGCAGAGATTCCGAGCAGTACTTC CATSRDSEQYF
TRBJ2-1 TRBD2 NA TRBV14 TGTGCCAGCAGCCAAGGTGGGACTAGCGGGGGGGCCCGCAATGAGCAGTTCTTC CASSQGGTSGGARNEQFF
TRBJ2-5 TRBD1 NA TRBV28 TGTGCCAGCGCGAGGACAGGGGGCACGGAGACCCAGTACTTC CASARTGGTETQYF